This T cell receptor beta chain was retrieved from a study of cytomegalovirus exposure and HLA in healthy donors. About the research overall: Researchers found that more than 70% of 398 genotyped donors fell within the Caucasian-associated ancestry cluster. Whole-study results and caveats: The study found most TCR sequences rare, yet found some public TCRs in many donors. Immune exposure information comprised only CMV serostatus.

CDR1 SGHTA and CDR2 FQGNSA come from the germline V gene. The germline V and J ends were trimmed by 2 bases and 6 bases, with 8 bases remaining between them. CDR3 length: 13 amino acids. The table lists this clone with a few counts. The antigen remains unidentified. The study ran its PCR with 60 Vbeta and 13 Jbeta primers. Produced via immunoSEQ multiplex PCR; TCRdb's table is partial and in-frame only. The sample has approximately 150,000 clones; more than 60% are singletons. Source material: PBMCs. The rearrangement uses TRBV7-2 and TRBJ2-1; D ambiguous. The receptor was derived from a middle-aged man in good health and CMV-seronegative. The CDR3: CASSLKLLNEQFF. The CDR3 nucleotides are TGTGCCAGCAGCTTAAAACTGCTCAATGAGCAGTTCTTC.